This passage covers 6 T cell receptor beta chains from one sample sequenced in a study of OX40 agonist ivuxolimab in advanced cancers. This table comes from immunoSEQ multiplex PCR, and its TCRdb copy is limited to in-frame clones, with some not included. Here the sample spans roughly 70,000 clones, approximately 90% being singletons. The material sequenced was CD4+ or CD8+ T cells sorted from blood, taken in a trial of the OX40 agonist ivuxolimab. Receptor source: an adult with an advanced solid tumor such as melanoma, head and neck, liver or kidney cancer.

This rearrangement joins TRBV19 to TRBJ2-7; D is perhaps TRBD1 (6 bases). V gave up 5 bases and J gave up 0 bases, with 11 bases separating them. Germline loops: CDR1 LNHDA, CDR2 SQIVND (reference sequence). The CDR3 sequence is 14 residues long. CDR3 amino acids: CASSQAGDSYEQYF. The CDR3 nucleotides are TGTGCCAGTAGTCAGGCAGGGGACTCCTACGAGCAGTACTTC.

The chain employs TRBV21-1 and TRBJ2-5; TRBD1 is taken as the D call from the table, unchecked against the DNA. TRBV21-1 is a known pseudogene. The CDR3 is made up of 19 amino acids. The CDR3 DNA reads TGTGCCAGCAGCCTACCCCACGGCCGGGACAGGGGGTTTCAAGAGACCCAGTACTTC. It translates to CASSLPHGRDRGFQETQYF.

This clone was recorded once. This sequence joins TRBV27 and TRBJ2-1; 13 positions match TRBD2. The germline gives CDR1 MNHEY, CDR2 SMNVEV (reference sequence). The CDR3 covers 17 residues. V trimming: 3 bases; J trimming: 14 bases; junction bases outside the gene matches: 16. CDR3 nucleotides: TGTGCCAGCAGTTTCTTCAGAGGACTAGCGGGAGAGACCGTGGAGTTCTTC. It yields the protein CASSFFRGLAGETVEFF.

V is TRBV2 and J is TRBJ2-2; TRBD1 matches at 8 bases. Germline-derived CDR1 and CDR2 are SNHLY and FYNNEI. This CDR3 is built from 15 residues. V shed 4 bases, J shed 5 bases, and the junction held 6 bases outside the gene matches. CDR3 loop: CASSGTGGWTGELFF. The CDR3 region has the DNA TGTGCCAGCAGTGGAACAGGGGGGTGGACCGGGGAGCTGTTTTTT. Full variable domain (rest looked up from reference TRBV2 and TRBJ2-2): EPEVTQTPSHQVTQMGQEVILRCVPISNHLYFYWYRQILGQKVEFLVSFYNNEISEKSEIFDDQFSVERPDGSNFTLKIRSTKLEDSAMYFCASSGTGGWTGELFFGEGSRLTVL.

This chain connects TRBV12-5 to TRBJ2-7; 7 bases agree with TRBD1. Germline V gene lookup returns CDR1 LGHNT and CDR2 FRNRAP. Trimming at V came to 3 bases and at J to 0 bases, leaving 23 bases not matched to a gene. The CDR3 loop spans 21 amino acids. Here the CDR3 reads CASGLKPGQSLLTRSSYEQYF. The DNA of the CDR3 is TGTGCTAGTGGTTTAAAACCGGGACAGTCTCTCCTGACACGTTCCTCCTACGAGCAGTACTTC.

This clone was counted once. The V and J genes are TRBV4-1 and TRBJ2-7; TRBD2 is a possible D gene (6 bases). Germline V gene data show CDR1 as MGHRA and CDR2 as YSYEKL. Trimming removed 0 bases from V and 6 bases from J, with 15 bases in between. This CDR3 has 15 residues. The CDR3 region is CASSQDGWRVGEQYF. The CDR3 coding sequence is TGCGCCAGCAGCCAAGATGGTTGGAGGGTGGGCGAGCAGTACTTC.